This is a list of T cell receptor beta chains from one sample in a study of blood T cell repertoires in COVID-19. Measured with immunoSEQ multiplex PCR; TCRdb has only the in-frame clones, and not every one. The sample consists of fewer than 110,000 clones, 75% to 95% of them appearing once. The sequenced material came from peripheral blood. These receptors were taken from a woman aged 25 to 39 with acute or convalescent COVID-19. Each CDR3 is given with its conserved first and last residue. A D gene is named only where the DNA matches it firmly. Not every row has a clone size; where given, it reads once, few, many or a size class.

-	TRBV28	-	TRBJ2-7	CASSSVGGYSYEQYF	TGTGCCAGCAGTTCGGTGGGGGGATACTCCTACGAGCAGTACTTC
once	TRBV5-1	TRBD2	TRBJ2-1	CASSLWSEASGLRGNEQFF	TGCGCCAGCAGCTTGTGGTCGGAGGCTAGCGGACTTCGGGGCAATGAGCAGTTCTTC
-	TRBV7-9	TRBD1	TRBJ1-2	CASTPQGPSYGYTF	TGTGCCAGCACGCCACAGGGGCCTTCCTATGGCTACACCTTC
-	TRBV28	TRBD1	TRBJ2-3	CASSLPGTVTDTQYF	TGTGCCAGCAGTTTACCCGGGACAGTCACAGATACGCAGTATTTT
-	TRBV2	TRBD1	TRBJ2-5	CASSEPRTGEETQYF	TGTGCCAGCAGTGAACCCAGGACAGGGGAAGAGACCCAGTACTTC
-	TRBV28	TRBD1	TRBJ1-2	CASSSSPTGVGGYTF	TGTGCCAGCAGTTCCTCCCCGACAGGGGTAGGCGGCTACACCTTC
-	TRBV29-1	-	TRBJ2-1	CSVETFSQGSYNEQFF	TGCAGCGTTGAAACGTTTTCACAGGGCTCCTACAATGAGCAGTTCTTC
-	TRBV7-2	-	TRBJ1-4	CASSPANLGNEKLFF	TGTGCCAGCAGCCCAGCGAACTTGGGTAATGAAAAACTGTTTTTT
once	TRBV12-3/TRBV12-4	TRBD1	TRBJ1-2	CASTDRVYGYTF	TGTGCCAGCACCGACAGGGTCTATGGCTACACCTTC
-	TRBV28	TRBD1	TRBJ1-5	CASSPSGQGNQPQHF	TGTGCCAGCAGTCCCTCGGGACAGGGAAATCAGCCCCAGCATTTT
-	TRBV5-8	-	TRBJ1-1	CASSFRGGAHTEAFF	TGTGCCAGCAGCTTTAGGGGCGGGGCTCACACTGAAGCTTTCTTT
-	TRBV9	TRBD1	TRBJ1-1	CASNPGQGDGAFF	TGTGCCAGCAACCCGGGACAGGGGGATGGAGCTTTCTTT
-	TRBV7-2	-	TRBJ1-1	CASSSRQVWTEAFF	TGTGCCAGCAGCTCCAGACAGGTATGGACTGAAGCTTTCTTT
-	TRBV18	-	TRBJ2-5	CASSRAPMSPTTLTGQETQYF	TGTGCCAGCTCACGAGCGCCTATGTCCCCTACCACCCTCACCGGACAAGAGACCCAGTACTTC
-	TRBV5-4	TRBD1	TRBJ1-4	CASSLVAGDRGPNEKLFF	TGTGCCAGCAGCTTGGTGGCGGGTGACAGGGGGCCTAATGAAAAACTGTTTTTT
-	TRBV27	TRBD1	TRBJ1-6	CASRAGGRDYFSPLHF	TGTGCCAGCAGGGCAGGGGGCCGGGATTATTTTTCACCCCTCCACTTT
-	TRBV28	-	TRBJ1-1	CASSLYGPNTEAFF	TGTGCCAGCAGTTTATATGGCCCGAACACTGAAGCTTTCTTT
-	TRBV6-2/TRBV6-3	TRBD2	TRBJ2-1	CASSYRLAGGPNEQFF	TGTGCCAGCAGTTACCGACTAGCGGGGGGGCCCAATGAGCAGTTCTTC
-	TRBV30	-	TRBJ1-1	CAWNPQGNTEAFF	TGTGCCTGGAATCCACAGGGGAACACTGAAGCTTTCTTT
-	TRBV7-9	TRBD1	TRBJ2-7	CASSPSTGDRGLWDEQYF	TGTGCCAGCAGCCCTTCTACCGGGGACAGGGGGCTTTGGGACGAGCAGTACTTC
-	TRBV12-3/TRBV12-4	-	TRBJ1-6	CASSLQARSPLHF	TGTGCCAGCAGTTTACAGGCTCGGTCACCCCTCCACTTT
-	TRBV5-4	TRBD1	TRBJ1-2	CASSFVTGAAVYTF	TGTGCCAGCAGCTTTGTGACAGGGGCCGCGGTGTACACCTTC
-	TRBV19	-	TRBJ1-5	CASRPGTTTLRGNQPQHF	TGTGCCAGTAGACCCGGGACAACCACACTCAGAGGCAATCAGCCCCAGCATTTT
-	TRBV18	TRBD1	TRBJ1-4	CASSPTGTGQGKLFF	TGTGCCAGCTCACCAACCGGGACAGGGCAGGGAAAACTGTTTTTT
-	TRBV11-3	-	TRBJ2-1	CASSPLRGSNEQFF	TGTGCCAGCAGCCCCCTTAGGGGGTCTAATGAGCAGTTCTTC
-	TRBV19	-	TRBJ1-5	CASSDTGGGGSNQPQHF	TGTGCCAGTAGTGATACGGGTGGGGGAGGTAGCAATCAGCCCCAGCATTTT
-	TRBV11-3	-	TRBJ1-6	CASSLDQSSPLHF	TGTGCCAGCAGCTTAGATCAGTCTTCACCCCTCCACTTT
-	TRBV5-1	TRBD2	TRBJ2-7	CASSLTFAASGSLNEQYF	TGCGCCAGCAGCTTGACATTCGCGGCTAGCGGGAGTCTCAACGAGCAGTACTTC
-	TRBV27	TRBD2	TRBJ2-1	CASSSYSGGDYNEQFF	TGTGCCAGCAGTTCGTATAGCGGGGGCGATTACAATGAGCAGTTCTTC
-	TRBV5-1	-	TRBJ2-7	CASRAHSDSYYEQYF	TGCGCCAGCAGGGCACACTCGGACAGCTACTACGAGCAGTACTTC
-	TRBV6-2/TRBV6-3	TRBD1	TRBJ1-5	CASSYSGTGRNQPQHF	TGTGCCAGCAGTTACTCGGGGACAGGGCGCAATCAGCCCCAGCATTTT
-	TRBV19	-	TRBJ2-5	CASSTLSWQETQYF	TGTGCCAGTAGTACCCTGAGCTGGCAAGAGACCCAGTACTTC
few	TRBV9	TRBD1	TRBJ1-1	CASSLQGMNTEAFF	TGTGCCAGCAGTCTACAGGGGATGAACACTGAAGCTTTCTTT